The clone carrying this T cell receptor (beta chain) has only a few counts. Its antigen is undetermined. This specimen belongs to a study of response to subunit inactivated influenza vaccine. Study outcomes and limitations: The authors proposed limited new T cell recruitment per seasonal influenza vaccination.

TCRdb reanalysed the RT-PCR reads using MiXCR and keeps one entry per CDR3 protein. Of approximately 530,000 distinct CDR3 sequences in the sample, 6.5% to 8% were seen once. Here the sequenced sample was PBMCs from blood, taken roughly 24 months after vaccination. The source of this sequence is a man between 50 and 70 years old who received an inactivated influenza vaccine.

The CDR3 spells CASSALAGEGTDTQYF. The CDR3 nucleotides read TGTGCCAGCAGCGCCCTAGCGGGAGAGGGCACAGATACGCAGTATTTT. The chain joins TRBV9 to TRBJ2-3, with TRBD2 matching 10 bases. Germline values: CDR1 SGDLS, CDR2 YYNGEE. V was pared by 3 bases and J by 1 base, with 5 bases of the junction left unmatched. This CDR3 is 16 amino acids long.